These 11 T cell receptor beta chains were sequenced from one sample in a study of shared clonotypes between healthy human individuals. TCRdb's table, derived via immunoSEQ multiplex PCR, lists solely in-frame clones and lacks some. Of 2,100,000 or so clones listed, around 95% are singletons. Sequencing was carried out using naive CD4+ T cells sorted from blood. Indicated subset: CD45RA+ positively selected. The source of these receptors is a man younger than 35 in good health.

The chain employs TRBV30 and TRBJ1-6; D is ambiguous. Per the germline V gene, CDR1 is GTSNPN and CDR2 is SVGIG (reference sequence). The CDR3 contains 13 residues. V lost 4 bases and J 7 bases, leaving 11 bases between the germline ends. CDR3 sequence reads: CAWTSGLNSPLHF. DNA for the CDR3: TGTGCCTGGACTAGCGGGTTAAATTCACCCCTCCACTTT.

The rearrangement uses TRBV10-3 and TRBJ2-2; TRBD2 might be the D (6 bases). The CDR3 contains 14 residues. The V and J ends lost 7 bases and 4 bases respectively, with 13 bases between them. The germline CDR1 and CDR2 sequences are ENHRY and SYGVKD. Written as DNA, the CDR3 is TGTGCCATCAAGGAGACGGGACTCACCGGGGAGCTGTTTTTT. Residues: CAIKETGLTGELFF.

The J gene is TRBJ2-2, the V gene TRBV6-1, with D perhaps matching TRBD2 (5 bases). V lost 7 bases, J lost 6 bases, and 15 bases lay in between. Germline CDR1 MNHNS, CDR2 SASEGT. The CDR3 runs to 14 residues. This chain's CDR3 is CASTLGGSAGELFF. The CDR3 coding sequence is TGTGCCAGCACCCTTGGCGGGTCGGCCGGGGAGCTGTTTTTT.

This clone appeared once. The rearrangement joins TRBV6-5 to TRBJ2-7; D gene uncertain. Trimming took off 6 bases at V and 4 bases at J, with 10 bases between the two ends. There are 12 residues in the CDR3. The germline gives CDR1 MNHEY, CDR2 SVGAGI. This chain's CDR3 is CASRSPSYEQYF. In DNA form, the CDR3 reads TGTGCCAGCAGATCCCCTTCGTACGAGCAGTACTTC.

The chain carries TRBV18 and TRBJ1-2; the D gene is possibly TRBD1 (6 bases). Germline loops: CDR1 KGHSH, CDR2 LQKENI. Trimming stripped 2 bases from V and 12 bases from J, with 13 bases between. The length of the CDR3 is 12 residues. The CDR3: CASSPLQGYHTF. CDR3 coding DNA: TGTGCCAGCTCACCATTACAGGGATATCACACCTTC. Combining the CDR3 with reference TRBV18 and TRBJ1-2 gives the whole variable domain NAGVMQNPRHLVRRRGQEARLRCSPMKGHSHVYWYRQLPEEGLKFMVYLQKENIIDESGMPKERFSAEFPKEGPSILRIQQVVRGDSAAYFCASSPLQGYHTFGSGTRLTVV.

The genes are TRBV25-1 and TRBJ2-3; 13 bases line up with TRBD2. The V gene's germline CDR1 is MGHDK and CDR2 SYGVNS. The CDR3 is made up of 17 amino acids. Unmatched junction bases numbered 3, after V lost 2 bases and J lost 1 base. For the CDR3, the DNA is TGTGCCAGCAGTGAACCTGGACTAGCGGGAGGCACAGATACGCAGTATTTT. Translated: CASSEPGLAGGTDTQYF.

The rearrangement uses TRBV4-1 and TRBJ2-2, with 12 bases lining up with TRBD2. J was trimmed by 8 bases and V by 4 bases; bases with no gene match: 14. The length of the CDR3 is 18 residues. Germline values: CDR1 MGHRA, CDR2 YSYEKL. As DNA, the CDR3 is TGCGCCAGCAGCCTCACCGCTGCCACTAGCGGGAGGTTAGGGGAGCTGTTTTTT. This translates into CASSLTAATSGRLGELFF.

The chain carries TRBV6-6 and TRBJ1-5; D gene ambiguous. Per germline, CDR1 MNHNY and CDR2 SVGAGI (reference sequence). The CDR3 runs 14 residues. Deletions cut 2 bases from V and 1 base from J, with 6 bases between. The CDR3 sequence is CASSYDLSNQPQHF. As DNA, the CDR3 is TGTGCCAGCAGTTACGACCTGAGCAATCAGCCCCAGCATTTT.

The chain uses TRBV5-6 and TRBJ1-1, with D unclear. The CDR3 is 13 residues long. The germline V gene has CDR1 SGHDT and CDR2 YYEEEE. The ends were cut back, 4 bases at V and 5 bases at J, with 12 bases in the middle. The CDR3 DNA is TGTGCCAGCAGCCCGGTGGGCGGGACTGAAGCTTTCTTT. It is translated as CASSPVGGTEAFF.

V is TRBV6-6 and J is TRBJ1-3; TRBD1 might be the D (6 bases). CDR3 length equals 15 residues. V was trimmed by 6 bases and J by 2 bases, leaving 14 bases between them. Germline V gene lookup returns CDR1 MNHNY and CDR2 SVGAGI (reference sequence). CDR3 nucleotide sequence: TGTGCCAGCAGCTCAAGGGGGGGGGCTGGAAACACCATATATTTT. This encodes CASSSRGGAGNTIYF.

The chain employs TRBV2 and TRBJ1-1, with 7 bases aligning to TRBD1. The CDR3 has 12 amino acids. The V gene's germline CDR1 is SNHLY and CDR2 FYNNEI. V lost 6 bases, J lost 6 bases, and 4 bases stayed unmatched. CDR3 in amino acids: CASRIQGPEAFF. CDR3 in DNA: TGTGCCAGCAGGATACAGGGGCCTGAAGCTTTCTTT. The complete variable domain, with remaining parts taken from reference TRBV2 and TRBJ1-1, reads EPEVTQTPSHQVTQMGQEVILRCVPISNHLYFYWYRQILGQKVEFLVSFYNNEISEKSEIFDDQFSVERPDGSNFTLKIRSTKLEDSAMYFCASRIQGPEAFFGQGTRLTVV.